Sequencing of this T cell receptor (beta chain) was carried out in a study of control samples from healthy donors and cancer patients. Germline CDR1 MNHEY, CDR2 SVGEGT. V shed 4 bases, J shed 0 bases, and the junction held 0 bases outside the gene matches. The CDR3 is 15 amino acids. Clones were sequenced by immunoSEQ multiplex PCR, and TCRdb holds only the in-frame ones, with some missing. The sample holds 55,000 to 70,000 clones, less than 95% seen once. Sequenced sample: PBMCs. This chain links TRBV6-2 or TRBV6-3 with TRBJ2-3; the match to TRBD2 covers 11 bases. This TCR came from a man aged 30-40 years with colorectal cancer. The CDR3 spells CASSSSGGSTDTQYF. CDR3 nucleotides: TGTGCCAGCAGTTCTAGCGGGGGGAGCACAGATACGCAGTATTTT.